This TCR beta chain was identified in a study of blood T cell repertoires in COVID-19. Study background: Spain, Italy and the United States supplied samples that represented acute and convalescent COVID-19. T cells, B-cell-depleted T cells, or PBMCs provided the cDNA or gDNA that served as material.

Germline V gene lookup returns CDR1 LNHDA and CDR2 SQIVND (reference sequence). The CDR3 is 14 amino acids. V was pared by 7 bases and J by 6 bases, with 9 bases of the junction left unmatched. In the authors' methods: It was from reference gene primer amplification that nucleated cell counts were estimated. Clones were read by immunoSEQ multiplex PCR, and TCRdb kept only the in-frame ones, dropping some. V, J and clone size derive from that table, while D and trimming were established from the DNA sequence. This sample has approximately 170,000 clones, with approximately 79% found just once. The source material was peripheral blood. The chain joins TRBV19 to TRBJ1-5; TRBD1 matches 7 bases. This TCR derives from a woman in her forties or fifties with acute or convalescent COVID-19. The CDR3 loop reads CASTRQGFGQPQHF. The CDR3 DNA follows: TGTGCCAGTACCCGACAGGGCTTCGGTCAGCCCCAGCATTTT. Full variable domain (rest looked up from reference TRBV19 and TRBJ1-5): DGGITQSPKYLFRKEGQNVTLSCEQNLNHDAMYWYRQDPGQGLRLIYYSQIVNDFQKGDIAEGYSVSREKKESFPLTVTSAQKNPTAFYLCASTRQGFGQPQHFGDGTRLSIL.